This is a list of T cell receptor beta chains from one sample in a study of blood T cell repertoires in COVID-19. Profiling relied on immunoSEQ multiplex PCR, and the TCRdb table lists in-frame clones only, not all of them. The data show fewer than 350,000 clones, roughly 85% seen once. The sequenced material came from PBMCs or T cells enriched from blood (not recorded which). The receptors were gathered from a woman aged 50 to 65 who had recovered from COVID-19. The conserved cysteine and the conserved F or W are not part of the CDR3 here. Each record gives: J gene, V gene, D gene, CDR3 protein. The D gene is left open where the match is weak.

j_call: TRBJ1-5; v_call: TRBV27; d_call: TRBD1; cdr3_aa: ASSSRGLGPQH
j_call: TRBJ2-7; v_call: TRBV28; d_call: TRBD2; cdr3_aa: ASSTTSGVSYEQY
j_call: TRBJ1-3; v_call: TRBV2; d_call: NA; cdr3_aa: ASSPPLAGNTIY
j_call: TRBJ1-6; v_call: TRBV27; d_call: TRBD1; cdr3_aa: ASSWVVSGGNSPLH
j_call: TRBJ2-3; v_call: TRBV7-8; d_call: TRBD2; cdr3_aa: ASSFPSGGTRTDTQY
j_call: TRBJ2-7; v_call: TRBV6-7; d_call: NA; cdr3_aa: ASSYWTGDYEQY
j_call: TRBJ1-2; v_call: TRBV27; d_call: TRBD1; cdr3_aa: ASSPRQGAGGYT
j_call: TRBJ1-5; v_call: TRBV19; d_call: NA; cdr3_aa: ASSINRASNQPQH
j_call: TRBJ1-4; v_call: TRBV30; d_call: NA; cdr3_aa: AWSVLPEKLF
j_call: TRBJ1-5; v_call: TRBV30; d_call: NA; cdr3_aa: AWSAGFSNQPQH
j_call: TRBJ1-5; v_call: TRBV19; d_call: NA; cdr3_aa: ASQGGGGNQPQH
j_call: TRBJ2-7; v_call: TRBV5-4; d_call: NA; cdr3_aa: ASSTGTYEQY
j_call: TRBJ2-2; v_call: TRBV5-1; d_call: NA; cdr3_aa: ASRQWLGGAGELF
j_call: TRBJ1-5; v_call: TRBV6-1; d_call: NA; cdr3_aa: ASSEGTQVRSNQPQH
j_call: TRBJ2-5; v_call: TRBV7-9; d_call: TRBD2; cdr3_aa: ASSFTSGGAETQY
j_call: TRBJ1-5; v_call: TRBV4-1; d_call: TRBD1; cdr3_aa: ASSHRTGNQPQH
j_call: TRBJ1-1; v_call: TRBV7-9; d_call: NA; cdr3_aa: ASSFSTVSEAF
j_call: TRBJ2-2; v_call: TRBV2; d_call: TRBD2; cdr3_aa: ASRNLAGVLTGELF
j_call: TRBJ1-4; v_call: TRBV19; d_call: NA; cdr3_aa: ASSPRLGEKLF
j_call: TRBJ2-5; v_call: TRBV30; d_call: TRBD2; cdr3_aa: AWSLAGEGTQY
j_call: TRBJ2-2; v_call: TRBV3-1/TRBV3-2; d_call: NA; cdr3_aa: ASRQERGGGRSGELF
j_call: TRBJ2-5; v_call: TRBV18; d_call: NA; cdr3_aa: ASSPAGRETQY
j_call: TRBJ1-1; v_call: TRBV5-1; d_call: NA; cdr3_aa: ASTPTLGNTEAF
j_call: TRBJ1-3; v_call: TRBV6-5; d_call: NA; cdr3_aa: ASSYESGNTIY
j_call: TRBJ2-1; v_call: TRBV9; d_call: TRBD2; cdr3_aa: ASSVGAGGANEQF